Listed here are 32 T cell receptor beta chains from one sample, sequenced in a study of response to subunit inactivated influenza vaccine. TCRdb redid the calling of the RT-PCR reads with MiXCR, one entry per CDR3 protein. The table records roughly 650,000 distinct CDR3 sequences, less than 20% of them present only once. The sequencing here drew on PBMCs from blood, taken approximately 13 days after vaccination. Source of these receptors: a man aged 45-65 years who received an inactivated influenza vaccine.

This clonotype has a handful of counts. V and J are TRBV29-1 and TRBJ2-5; 11 bases align to TRBD1. Trimming cost V 3 bases and J 4 bases; bases outside gene matches: 4. This CDR3 contains 14 residues. Germline CDR1 reads SQVTM; CDR2 reads ANQGSEA. The CDR3 region is CSVDRTGGRETQYF. In DNA, the CDR3 is TGCAGCGTTGACCGGACAGGGGGCAGAGAGACCCAGTACTTC.

This clonotype has only a few counts. The rearrangement joins TRBV10-1 to TRBJ2-2; D remains ambiguous. The ends were cut back, 2 bases at V and 4 bases at J, with 8 bases in the middle. CDR1 WNHNN and CDR2 SYGVQD come from the germline V gene (reference sequence). The CDR3 is 14 residues long. CDR3 region: CASSERAGTGELFF. CDR3 DNA sequence: TGCGCCAGCAGTGAGAGGGCCGGCACCGGGGAGCTGTTTTTT.

This clonotype showed up many times. J is TRBJ1-6 and V is TRBV4-2; unclear D gene. Per the germline V gene, CDR1 is LGHNA and CDR2 is YNFKEQ. Trimming pared 0 bases from V and 4 bases from J, leaving 10 bases between. The CDR3 is 16 amino acids. The CDR3 bases are TGTGCCAGCAGCCAAGATATGGCAATTTATAATTCACCCCTCCACTTT. Its protein is CASSQDMAIYNSPLHF.

V usage is TRBV7-2 and J usage is TRBJ2-1; 8 bases agree with TRBD2. V lost 4 bases to trimming and J lost 0 bases; unmatched junction nucleotides: 8. The CDR3 runs to 17 residues. Germline V lookup: CDR1 SGHTA, CDR2 FQGNSA. CDR3 region: CASSSSRGGSSYNEQFF. CDR3 nucleotide sequence: TGTGCCAGCAGCTCAAGTCGGGGGGGGAGCTCCTACAATGAGCAGTTCTTC.

V and J are TRBV21-1 and TRBJ2-2; TRBD1 reflects the table's D call only, with no check against the DNA. TRBV21-1 is a listed pseudogene. The CDR3 runs 16 residues. CDR3 coding DNA: TGTGCCAGGGTGAGGGTACCTAGGGGTGCCACCGGGGAGCTGTTTTTT. Translated, it gives CARVRVPRGATGELFF.

This clonotype was seen a handful of times. The rearrangement links TRBV6-5 to TRBJ1-6, with a weak D call TRBD1 (6 bases). The CDR3 covers 14 residues. The germline V and J ends were trimmed by 4 bases and 7 bases, with 11 bases remaining between them. Germline V gene data show CDR1 as MNHEY and CDR2 as SVGAGI. This CDR3 reads CASSSGGPNSPLHF. CDR3 nucleotides: TGTGCCAGCAGTTCGGGGGGCCCGAATTCACCCCTCCACTTT.

The table lists this clonotype with a few counts. The chain links TRBV12-3 or TRBV12-4 to TRBJ1-2; D is undetermined. Trimming removed 2 bases from V and 8 bases from J, with 9 bases in between. CDR3 length equals 12 residues. CDR3 protein: CASSLWGEGYTF. CDR3 in DNA: TGTGCCAGCAGTTTATGGGGTGAGGGCTACACCTTC.

This clonotype was counted between two and nine times. This chain uses TRBV5-1 with TRBJ2-1; 11 bases match TRBD2. Germline values: CDR1 SGHRS, CDR2 YFSETQ. The junction had 9 bases not matched to a gene; V was cut back by 0 bases and J by 7 bases. The CDR3 is 17 residues long. The CDR3 DNA is TGCGCCAGCAGCTTGGGGCTAGCGGGAGGTCGTATGAATGAGCAGTTCTTC. This encodes CASSLGLAGGRMNEQFF.

The chain couples TRBV7-2 to TRBJ2-3; the D is unclear. V shed 1 base and J shed 8 bases, with 13 bases lying between them. The CDR3 is made up of 14 amino acids. Germline lookup yields CDR1 SGHTA and CDR2 FQGNSA. The CDR3 loop reads CASSLDHSASTQYF. Written as DNA, the CDR3 is TGTGCCAGCAGCTTAGACCACTCGGCTTCTACGCAGTATTTT.

V gene TRBV27 combines with J gene TRBJ2-5; D remains ambiguous. The CDR3 is made up of 13 amino acids. V lost 5 bases and J lost 5, with 12 bases in between. Germline V gives CDR1 MNHEY, CDR2 SMNVEV (reference sequence). The CDR3: CASSPSGWETQYF. The CDR3 DNA reads as TGTGCCAGCAGTCCCTCCGGATGGGAGACCCAGTACTTC.

This chain joins TRBV28 and TRBJ1-2, with a possible D match to TRBD1 (5 bases). Per the germline V gene, CDR1 is MDHEN and CDR2 is SYDVKM. The CDR3 has 15 amino acids. V dropped 2 bases and J dropped 2 bases, with 12 bases sitting between them. The CDR3 is CASSLEGRGNYGYTF. DNA for the CDR3: TGTGCCAGCAGTTTAGAAGGACGGGGGAACTATGGCTACACCTTC.

Ten or more counts support this clonotype. The chain couples TRBV5-1 to TRBJ2-3; D perhaps matches TRBD1 (6 bases). Germline assignment: CDR1 SGHRS and CDR2 YFSETQ. This CDR3 region has 15 residues. The ends were cut back, 1 base at V and 4 bases at J, with 13 bases in the middle. CDR3 nucleotides: TGCGCCAGCAGCTTGCCTCAGGGGATGGCAGATACGCAGTATTTT. Protein product: CASSLPQGMADTQYF.

This clonotype was observed a few times. The rearrangement links TRBV4-2 to TRBJ2-3; 11 positions match TRBD2. The CDR3 sequence is 19 residues long. Germline V lookup: CDR1 LGHNA, CDR2 YNFKEQ. Trimming cost V 1 base and J 2 bases; bases outside gene matches: 11. The CDR3 loop is CASSQGMASGLAVTDTQYF. The CDR3 DNA follows: TGTGCCAGCAGCCAAGGGATGGCGTCGGGACTAGCGGTCACAGATACGCAGTATTTT.

This clonotype was seen a handful of times. The V call is TRBV6-1, the J call TRBJ1-2, with TRBD1 matching 10 bases. Losses at the gene ends were 6 bases for V and 3 bases for J; bases not matched to a gene: 7. The CDR3 is 15 residues long. Germline CDR1 and CDR2: MNHNS and SASEGT. CDR3 sequence (DNA): TGTGCCAGCAGGCCCGGGACAGGGGTACACTATGGCTACACCTTC. This encodes CASRPGTGVHYGYTF.

This clonotype showed up just a few times. This rearrangement joins TRBV18 to TRBJ2-7, with 9 positions matching TRBD2. CDR1 and CDR2 (germline): KGHSH, LQKENI. The CDR3 has 15 amino acids. V shed 5 bases and J 1 base; nucleotides not matched to a gene: 6. For the CDR3, the DNA is TGTGCCAGCTCAACAACTAGCGGGTCTTCCTACGAGCAGTACTTC. Translating it yields CASSTTSGSSYEQYF.

The chain carries TRBV20-1 and TRBJ2-1; no definite D call. The CDR3 sequence is 15 residues long. V lost 0 bases to trimming and J lost 0 bases, with 9 bases between them. Germline CDR1 and CDR2: DFQATT and SNEGSKA (reference sequence). In nucleotides, the CDR3 is TGCAGTGCTAGAGATCTCCAGAACTCCTACAATGAGCAGTTCTTC. This translates into CSARDLQNSYNEQFF.

This clonotype was detected many times. This sequence joins TRBV28 and TRBJ2-7; TRBD2 matches 7 bases. CDR1 and CDR2 (germline): MDHEN, SYDVKM. With 3 bases clipped from V and 4 bases from J, the junction kept 6 bases outside the gene matches. This CDR3 has 14 residues. CDR3 sequence reads: CASSFSSGLYEQYF. The CDR3 DNA follows: TGTGCCAGCAGTTTTTCTAGCGGATTATACGAGCAGTACTTC.

This clonotype occurred a few times. The V and J genes are TRBV7-2 and TRBJ2-1; 13 bases agree with TRBD2. Germline V gene data show CDR1 as SGHTA and CDR2 as FQGNSA. J gave up 11 bases and V 5 bases, and 9 bases lay outside the gene matches. CDR3 length: 15 residues. The CDR3 is CASSLGTSGTLQQFF. CDR3 coding DNA: TGTGCCAGCAGCCTCGGGACTAGCGGGACCTTGCAGCAGTTCTTC.

The chain combines TRBV30 with TRBJ2-5, with D maybe TRBD2 (6 bases). Germline CDR1 is GTSNPN and CDR2 is SVGIG (reference sequence). The CDR3 runs 13 residues. CDR3 sequence (DNA): TGTGCATGGGGACTGGAGGTATTGGAGACCCAGTACTTC. It codes for CAWGLEVLETQYF.

The V and J genes are TRBV15 and TRBJ2-3; a possible D gene is TRBD2 (6 bases). The germline gives CDR1 LNHNV, CDR2 YYDKDF (reference sequence). CDR3 length equals 14 residues. Trimming left V 7 bases short and J 2 bases short, with 13 bases between. CDR3 coding DNA: TGTGCCACCACCTTTAGCGGCGTCACAGATACGCAGTATTTT. This sequence encodes CATTFSGVTDTQYF.

This clonotype was counted ten times or more. In nucleotides, the CDR3 is TGCAGCGTTGCGGCAGGCCGGTATGGCTACACCTTC. Amino acids: CSVAAGRYGYTF. The rearrangement uses TRBV29-1 and TRBJ1-2; D unresolved. This CDR3 comprises 12 residues. V lost 4 bases and J 5 bases, leaving 11 bases between the germline ends. The germline CDR1 and CDR2 sequences are SQVTM and ANQGSEA. The entire variable domain, with the rest obtained from reference TRBV29-1 and TRBJ1-2, is as follows: SAVISQKPSRDICQRGTSLTIQCQVDSQVTMMFWYRQQPGQSLTLIATANQGSEATYESGFVIDKFPISRPNLTFSTLTVSNMSPEDSSIYLCSVAAGRYGYTFGSGTRLTVV.

This clonotype was detected only a few times. The V gene is TRBV29-1, the J gene TRBJ1-4, with TRBD1 matching 9 bases. The junction had 7 bases not matched to a gene; V was cut back by 6 bases and J by 8 bases. CDR1 and CDR2 from the germline V gene are SQVTM and ANQGSEA. This CDR3 has 13 amino acids. CDR3: CSVDRGEGEKLFF. CDR3 nucleotides: TGCAGCGTCGACAGGGGGGAAGGAGAAAAACTGTTTTTT.

This clonotype was observed a few times. This chain uses TRBV4-3 with TRBJ1-1, with 7 bases identical to TRBD1. J gave up 5 bases and V 0 bases, and 6 bases lay outside the gene matches. The CDR3 contains 15 residues. Germline assignment: CDR1 LGHNA and CDR2 YSLEER. The CDR3 bases are TGCGCCAGCAGCCAAGAGGCAGGGGGGGGGACTGAAGCTTTCTTT. This codes for CASSQEAGGGTEAFF.

This sequence joins TRBV14 and TRBJ2-3; TRBD2 matches at 9 bases. The CDR3 has 17 residues. Germline CDR1 reads SGHDN; CDR2 reads FVKESK. With V trimmed by 4 bases and J by 1 base, 9 bases remained unmatched. The CDR3 here is CASSPFLIAGGTDTQYF. The CDR3 DNA follows: TGTGCCAGCAGCCCGTTCCTAATAGCGGGGGGCACAGATACGCAGTATTTT.

This chain connects TRBV27 to TRBJ2-1; 8 bases align to TRBD2. Trimming removed 2 bases from V and 6 bases from J; junction bases left unmatched: 9. The CDR3 consists of 16 residues. Germline V CDR1 and CDR2: MNHEY, SMNVEV (reference sequence). The CDR3 sequence: CASSLGYLAGLNEQFF. CDR3 sequence (DNA): TGTGCCAGCAGTTTAGGGTACCTAGCGGGCCTCAATGAGCAGTTCTTC.

The chain uses TRBV5-6 and TRBJ1-1; D gene uncertain. Trimming shortened V by 3 bases and J by 1 base, and 10 bases separated the two germline ends. The CDR3 length is 14 residues. The germline V gene encodes CDR1 SGHDT and CDR2 YYEEEE. In DNA, the CDR3 is TGTGCCAGCAGCTCCCTCGGGCCGAACACTGAAGCTTTCTTT. It encodes CASSSLGPNTEAFF.

There are a few counts of this clonotype. The chain uses TRBV5-1 and TRBJ2-7; the match to TRBD1 covers 9 bases. Germline CDR1 SGHRS, CDR2 YFSETQ. With 4 bases clipped from V and 5 bases from J, the junction kept 10 bases outside the gene matches. This CDR3 spans 15 amino acids. The CDR3 DNA reads TGCGCCAGCAGCGAGGGACAGGGTATATTCCACGAGCAGTACTTC. Protein product: CASSEGQGIFHEQYF.

This clonotype has ten or more counts. The chain joins TRBV7-2 to TRBJ2-3; D gene uncertain. Trimming took off 1 base at V and 6 bases at J, with 8 bases between the two ends. CDR1 SGHTA and CDR2 FQGNSA come from the germline V gene. CDR3 size: 13 residues. CDR3 coding DNA: TGTGCCAGCAGCTTAGGGACGTGGGATACGCAGTATTTT. Translation: CASSLGTWDTQYF. Looking up the rest from reference TRBV7-2 and TRBJ2-3 gives the full variable domain: GAGVSQSPSNKVTEKGKDVELRCDPISGHTALYWYRQSLGQGLEFLIYFQGNSAPDKSGLPSDRFSAERTGGSVSTLTIQRTQQEDSAVYLCASSLGTWDTQYFGPGTRLTVL.

The chain couples TRBV12-3 or TRBV12-4 to TRBJ1-1; no clear D gene. Trimming pared 9 bases from V and 0 bases from J, leaving 11 bases between. CDR3 size: 13 residues. The CDR3 is CASGGSMNTEAFF. As DNA, the CDR3 is TGTGCCAGTGGAGGGAGCATGAACACTGAAGCTTTCTTT.

The chain is built from TRBV20-1 and TRBJ2-1, with 8 positions matching TRBD2. The CDR3 contains 15 residues. Trimming took 2 bases from V and 5 from J; bases not matched to a gene: 8. Per the germline V gene, CDR1 is DFQATT and CDR2 is SNEGSKA (reference sequence). The CDR3 region is CSARLASGFNNEQFF. CDR3 bases: TGCAGTGCTAGACTGGCTAGCGGGTTCAACAATGAGCAGTTCTTC.

This clonotype was found a few times. The chain joins TRBV7-9 to TRBJ2-5; a possible D gene is TRBD2 (7 bases). The germline V gene encodes CDR1 SEHNR and CDR2 FQNEAQ (reference sequence). The CDR3 runs to 16 residues. V was shortened by 4 bases and J by 5 bases, with 20 bases between the two germline ends. The CDR3 DNA reads TGTGCCAGCAGCTCAACAAATTACAGGGAGGGGGAGACCCAGTACTTC. Residues: CASSSTNYREGETQYF. The whole variable domain, remainder taken from reference TRBV7-9 and TRBJ2-5, is DTGVSQNPRHKITKRGQNVTFRCDPISEHNRLYWYRQTLGQGPEFLTYFQNEAQLEKSRLLSDRFSAERPKGSFSTLEIQRTEQGDSAMYLCASSSTNYREGETQYFGPGTRLLVL.

This chain uses TRBV25-1 with TRBJ2-7, with 9 bases aligning to TRBD1. From germline, CDR1 is MGHDK and CDR2 SYGVNS. Trimming removed 7 bases from V and 2 bases from J; junction bases left unmatched: 9. The length of the CDR3 is 15 residues. The CDR3 DNA follows: TGTGCCAGCAAAGGGACGGGACAGGGAGCCTACGAGCAGTACTTC. It codes for CASKGTGQGAYEQYF.